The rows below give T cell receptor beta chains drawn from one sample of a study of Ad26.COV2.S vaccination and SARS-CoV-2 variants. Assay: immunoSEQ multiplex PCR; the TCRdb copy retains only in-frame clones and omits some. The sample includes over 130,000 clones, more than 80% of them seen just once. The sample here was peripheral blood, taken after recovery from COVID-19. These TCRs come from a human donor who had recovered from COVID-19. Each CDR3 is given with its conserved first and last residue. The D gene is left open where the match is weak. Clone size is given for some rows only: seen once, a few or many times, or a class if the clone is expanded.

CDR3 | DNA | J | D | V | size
CASRLGEETQYF | TGTGCCAGCAGACTAGGGGAGGAGACCCAGTACTTC | TRBJ2-5 | NA | TRBV11-2 | NA
CASSGTGATGELFF | TGTGCCAGCAGCGGGACAGGAGCTACCGGGGAGCTGTTTTTT | TRBJ2-2 | TRBD1 | TRBV3-1/TRBV3-2 | NA
CASSRDDPEAFF | TGTGCCAGCAGCCGAGACGACCCTGAAGCTTTCTTT | TRBJ1-1 | NA | TRBV7-9 | NA
CASSFTGKGEAFF | TGTGCCAGCAGCTTCACAGGGAAAGGTGAAGCTTTCTTT | TRBJ1-1 | NA | TRBV7-2 | few
CAVSPEGNNSPLHF | TGTGCCGTCTCCCCGGAGGGGAATAATTCACCCCTCCACTTT | TRBJ1-6 | NA | TRBV6-5 | NA
CAFVPENKLWGYTF | TGTGCCTTTGTGCCGGAGAATAAACTATGGGGCTACACCTTC | TRBJ1-2 | NA | TRBV5-4 | NA
CASSPTQGQETQYF | TGTGCCAGCAGCCCCACCCAGGGTCAAGAGACCCAGTACTTC | TRBJ2-5 | NA | TRBV5-4 | NA
CASSYLPHGTAFVGYTF | TGTGCCAGCAGTTACTTGCCACACGGGACTGCGTTTGTCGGCTACACCTTC | TRBJ1-2 | NA | TRBV6-2/TRBV6-3 | NA
CASSTGSLGGYTF | TGTGCCAGCAGCACTGGCAGCCTGGGGGGCTACACCTTC | TRBJ1-2 | NA | TRBV12-3/TRBV12-4 | NA
CASSPGTQQETQYF | TGCGCCAGCAGCCCCGGGACACAGCAAGAGACCCAGTACTTC | TRBJ2-5 | NA | TRBV5-1 | once
CASSLVGTGSTEAFF | TGTGCCAGCAGCTTAGTCGGGACAGGGAGCACTGAAGCTTTCTTT | TRBJ1-1 | TRBD1 | TRBV7-8 | NA
CASSLVRSAGGDTQYF | TGTGCCAGCAGCTTAGTCCGCTCGGCAGGGGGGGATACGCAGTATTTT | TRBJ2-3 | NA | TRBV11-2 | NA
CASRLNTEAFF | TGTGCCAGCAGACTGAACACTGAAGCTTTCTTT | TRBJ1-1 | NA | TRBV12-3/TRBV12-4 | NA
CASSSEEQGYEQYF | TGTGCCAGCAGTTCGGAGGAACAGGGCTACGAGCAGTACTTC | TRBJ2-7 | NA | TRBV28 | NA
CASSVTPTYEQYF | TGTGCCAGCAGCGTAACGCCTACCTACGAGCAGTACTTC | TRBJ2-7 | NA | TRBV9 | NA
CASGSIGRTYEQYF | TGTGCCAGCGGCTCGATCGGAAGAACCTACGAGCAGTACTTC | TRBJ2-7 | NA | TRBV6-5 | NA
CATSRAGALNTGELFF | TGTGCCACCAGCAGAGCAGGGGCGCTGAACACCGGGGAGCTGTTTTTT | TRBJ2-2 | NA | TRBV15 | NA
CASSLRGNQPQHF | TGTGCCAGCAGTTTAAGGGGGAATCAGCCCCAGCATTTT | TRBJ1-5 | NA | TRBV12-3/TRBV12-4 | NA
CASSRQTSQPQHF | TGTGCCAGCAGTCGACAGACTTCTCAGCCCCAGCATTTT | TRBJ1-5 | NA | TRBV6-2/TRBV6-3 | few
CASSLTATGHGYTF | TGTGCCAGCAGCTTAACAGCTACAGGGCATGGCTACACCTTC | TRBJ1-2 | NA | TRBV7-9 | once
CASSSSGDFHEQFF | TGTGCCAGCAGCTCATCCGGGGACTTCCATGAGCAGTTCTTC | TRBJ2-1 | NA | TRBV7-2 | NA
CASRLDANQPQHF | TGTGCCAGCAGACTTGACGCAAATCAGCCCCAGCATTTT | TRBJ1-5 | NA | TRBV28 | NA
CASSPRGGTDTQYF | TGCGCCAGCAGCCCGCGGGGGGGCACAGATACGCAGTATTTT | TRBJ2-3 | TRBD2 | TRBV4-3 | NA
CASSTPTLVGVGEKLFF | TGTGCCAGCAGTACCCCGACCCTGGTTGGGGTGGGAGAAAAACTGTTTTTT | TRBJ1-4 | NA | TRBV28 | NA
CASSLIGGGNEQFF | TGTGCCAGCAGTTTGATAGGGGGCGGGAATGAGCAGTTCTTC | TRBJ2-1 | TRBD1 | TRBV27 | NA
CASSTITGTVNTEAFF | TGTGCCAGTAGTACCATCACCGGGACAGTGAACACTGAAGCTTTCTTT | TRBJ1-1 | TRBD1 | TRBV19 | NA
CASSGRTVTGELFF | TGTGCCAGCAGTGGCCGGACAGTTACCGGGGAGCTGTTTTTT | TRBJ2-2 | NA | TRBV2 | NA
CASSFSTGGQETQYF | TGTGCCAGCTCATTCTCGACAGGCGGACAAGAGACCCAGTACTTC | TRBJ2-5 | NA | TRBV18 | few
CASSFREGSTEAFF | TGTGCCAGCAGTTTTCGGGAGGGGTCCACTGAAGCTTTCTTT | TRBJ1-1 | NA | TRBV6-2/TRBV6-3 | NA
CASSPRGFDEQYF | TGCGCCAGCAGTCCCCGTGGGTTCGACGAGCAGTACTTC | TRBJ2-7 | NA | TRBV5-1 | many
CASRRGTGTYNEQFF | TGTGCCAGCCGAAGGGGGACAGGGACCTACAATGAGCAGTTCTTC | TRBJ2-1 | TRBD1 | TRBV18 | NA
CSVERWEGTSGGVYNEQFF | TGCAGCGTCGAAAGATGGGAAGGGACTAGCGGGGGTGTCTACAATGAGCAGTTCTTC | TRBJ2-1 | TRBD2 | TRBV29-1 | NA